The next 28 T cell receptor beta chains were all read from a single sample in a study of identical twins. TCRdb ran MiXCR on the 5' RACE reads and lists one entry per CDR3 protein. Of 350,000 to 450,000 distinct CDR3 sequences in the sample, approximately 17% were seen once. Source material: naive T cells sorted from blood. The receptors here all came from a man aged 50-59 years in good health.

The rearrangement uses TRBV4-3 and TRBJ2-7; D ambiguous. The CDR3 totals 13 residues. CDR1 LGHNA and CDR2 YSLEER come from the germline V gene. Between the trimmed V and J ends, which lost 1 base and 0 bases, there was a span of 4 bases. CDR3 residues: CASSQGPSYEQYF. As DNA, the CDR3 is TGCGCCAGCAGCCAAGGCCCCTCCTACGAGCAGTACTTC.

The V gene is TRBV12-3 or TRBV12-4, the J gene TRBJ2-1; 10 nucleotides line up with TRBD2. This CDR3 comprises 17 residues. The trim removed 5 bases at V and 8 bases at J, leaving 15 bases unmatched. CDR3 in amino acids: CASSGSGRDEWTDEQFF. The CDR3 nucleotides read TGTGCCAGCAGTGGCAGCGGGAGGGACGAATGGACGGATGAGCAGTTCTTC.

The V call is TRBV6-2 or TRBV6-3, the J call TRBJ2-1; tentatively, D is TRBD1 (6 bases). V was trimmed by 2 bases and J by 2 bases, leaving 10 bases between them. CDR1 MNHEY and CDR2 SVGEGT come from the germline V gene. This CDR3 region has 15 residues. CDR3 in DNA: TGTGCCAGCAGTTACGGGCCAGGGGCCTACAATGAGCAGTTCTTC. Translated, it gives CASSYGPGAYNEQFF.

CDR3 in DNA: TGTGCCTGGAGTGTATGGCAGGGTGAAGAGACCCAGTACTTC. Residues: CAWSVWQGEETQYF. This rearrangement joins TRBV30 to TRBJ2-5; D might be TRBD1 (5 bases). The V gene lost 0 bases and the J gene lost 3 bases, with 11 bases spanning the gap. This CDR3 is 14 amino acids long. From germline, CDR1 is GTSNPN and CDR2 SVGIG (reference sequence).

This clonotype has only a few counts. The chain's CDR3 is CSVAQAYNEQFF. The CDR3 nucleotides read TGCAGCGTCGCTCAGGCCTACAATGAGCAGTTCTTC. The rearrangement links TRBV29-1 to TRBJ2-1; D is undetermined. From germline, CDR1 is SQVTM and CDR2 ANQGSEA. The CDR3 spans 12 residues. The V end lost 6 bases, the J end lost 2 bases, and 8 bases lay between the germline ends.

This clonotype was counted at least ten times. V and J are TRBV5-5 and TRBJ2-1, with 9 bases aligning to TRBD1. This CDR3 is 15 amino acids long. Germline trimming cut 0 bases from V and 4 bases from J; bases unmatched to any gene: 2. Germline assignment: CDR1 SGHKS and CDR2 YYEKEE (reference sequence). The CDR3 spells CASSLEQGAYNEQFF. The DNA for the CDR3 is TGTGCCAGCAGCTTGGAACAGGGGGCTTACAATGAGCAGTTCTTC.

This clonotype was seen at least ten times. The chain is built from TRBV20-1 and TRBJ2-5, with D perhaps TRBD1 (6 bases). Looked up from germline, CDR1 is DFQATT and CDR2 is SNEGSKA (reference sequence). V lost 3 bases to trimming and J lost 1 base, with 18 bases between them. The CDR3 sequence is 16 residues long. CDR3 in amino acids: CSASFPLDRTQETQYF. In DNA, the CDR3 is TGCAGTGCTAGTTTTCCTTTGGACAGAACCCAAGAGACCCAGTACTTC.

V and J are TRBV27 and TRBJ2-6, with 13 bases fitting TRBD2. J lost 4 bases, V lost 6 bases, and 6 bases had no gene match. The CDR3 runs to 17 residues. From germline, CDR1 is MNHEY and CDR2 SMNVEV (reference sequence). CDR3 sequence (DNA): TGTGCCAGCAGGACTAGCGGGGGGTCATCCGGGGCCAACGTCCTGACTTTC. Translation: CASRTSGGSSGANVLTF.

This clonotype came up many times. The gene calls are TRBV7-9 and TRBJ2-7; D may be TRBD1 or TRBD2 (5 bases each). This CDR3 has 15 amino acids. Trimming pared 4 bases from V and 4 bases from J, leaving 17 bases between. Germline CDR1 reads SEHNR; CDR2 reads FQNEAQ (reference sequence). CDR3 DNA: TGTGCCAGCAGCTCGTACTCCGGGACGGGATACGAGCAGTACTTC. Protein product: CASSSYSGTGYEQYF.

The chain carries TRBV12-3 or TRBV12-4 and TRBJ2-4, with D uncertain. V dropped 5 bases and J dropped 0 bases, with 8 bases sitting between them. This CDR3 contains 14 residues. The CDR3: CASSPELAKNIQYF. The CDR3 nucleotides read TGTGCCAGCAGTCCAGAACTAGCCAAAAACATTCAGTACTTC.

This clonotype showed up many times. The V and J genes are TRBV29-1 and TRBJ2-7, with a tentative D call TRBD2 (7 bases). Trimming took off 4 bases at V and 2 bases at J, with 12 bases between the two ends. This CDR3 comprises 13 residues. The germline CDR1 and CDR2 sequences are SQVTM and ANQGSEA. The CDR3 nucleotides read TGCAGCGTTGCCTCGGGGGGCGCCTACGAGCAGTACTTC. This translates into CSVASGGAYEQYF.

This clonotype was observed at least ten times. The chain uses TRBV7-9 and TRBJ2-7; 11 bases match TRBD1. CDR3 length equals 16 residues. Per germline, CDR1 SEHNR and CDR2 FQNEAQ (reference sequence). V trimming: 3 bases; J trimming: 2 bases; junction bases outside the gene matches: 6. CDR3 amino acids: CASSFGPGQGAYEQYF. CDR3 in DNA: TGTGCCAGCAGCTTTGGCCCGGGACAGGGGGCCTACGAGCAGTACTTC. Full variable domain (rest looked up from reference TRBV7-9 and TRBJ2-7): DTGVSQNPRHKITKRGQNVTFRCDPISEHNRLYWYRQTLGQGPEFLTYFQNEAQLEKSRLLSDRFSAERPKGSFSTLEIQRTEQGDSAMYLCASSFGPGQGAYEQYFGPGTRLTVT.

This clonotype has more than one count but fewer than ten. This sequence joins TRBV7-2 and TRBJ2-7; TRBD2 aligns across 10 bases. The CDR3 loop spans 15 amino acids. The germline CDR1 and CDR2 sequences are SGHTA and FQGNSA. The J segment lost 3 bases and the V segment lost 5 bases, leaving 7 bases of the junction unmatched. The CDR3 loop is CASSAIAGGHYEQYF. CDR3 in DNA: TGTGCCAGCAGCGCTATAGCGGGGGGCCACTACGAGCAGTACTTC.

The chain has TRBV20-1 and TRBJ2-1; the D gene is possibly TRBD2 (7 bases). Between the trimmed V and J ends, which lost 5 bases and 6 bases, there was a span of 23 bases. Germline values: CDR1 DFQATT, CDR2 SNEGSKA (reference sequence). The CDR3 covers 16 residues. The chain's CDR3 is CSAEKSGGGLGNEQFF. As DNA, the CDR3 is TGCAGTGCTGAGAAATCCGGCGGGGGCTTAGGCAATGAGCAGTTCTTC.

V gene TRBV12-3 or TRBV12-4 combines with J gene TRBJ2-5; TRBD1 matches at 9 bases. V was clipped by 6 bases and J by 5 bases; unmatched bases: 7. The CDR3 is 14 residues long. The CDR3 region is CASSKQGAGETQYF. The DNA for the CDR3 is TGTGCCAGCAGCAAACAGGGGGCGGGGGAGACCCAGTACTTC.

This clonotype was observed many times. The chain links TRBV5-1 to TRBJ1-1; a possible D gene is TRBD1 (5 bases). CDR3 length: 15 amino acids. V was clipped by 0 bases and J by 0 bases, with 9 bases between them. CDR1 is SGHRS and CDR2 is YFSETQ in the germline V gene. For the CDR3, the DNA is TGCGCCAGCAGCTTGGGGTCAGGGCTGAACACTGAAGCTTTCTTT. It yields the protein CASSLGSGLNTEAFF. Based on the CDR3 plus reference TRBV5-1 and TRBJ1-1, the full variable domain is KAGVTQTPRYLIKTRGQQVTLSCSPISGHRSVSWYQQTPGQGLQFLFEYFSETQRNKGNFPGRFSGRQFSNSRSEMNVSTLELGDSALYLCASSLGSGLNTEAFFGQGTRLTVV.

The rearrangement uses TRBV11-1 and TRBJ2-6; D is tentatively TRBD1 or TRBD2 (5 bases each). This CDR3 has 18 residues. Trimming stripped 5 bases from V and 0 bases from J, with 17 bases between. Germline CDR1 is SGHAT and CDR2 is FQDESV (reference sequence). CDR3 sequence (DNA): TGTGCCAGCAGCCTACGACAGTTGGGGAGCTCTGGGGCCAACGTCCTGACTTTC. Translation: CASSLRQLGSSGANVLTF.

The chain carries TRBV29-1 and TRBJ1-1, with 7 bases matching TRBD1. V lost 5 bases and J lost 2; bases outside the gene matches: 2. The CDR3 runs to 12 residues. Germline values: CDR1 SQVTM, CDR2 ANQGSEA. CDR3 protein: CSVNRGNTEAFF. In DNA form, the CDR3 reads TGCAGCGTTAACAGGGGTAACACTGAAGCTTTCTTT.

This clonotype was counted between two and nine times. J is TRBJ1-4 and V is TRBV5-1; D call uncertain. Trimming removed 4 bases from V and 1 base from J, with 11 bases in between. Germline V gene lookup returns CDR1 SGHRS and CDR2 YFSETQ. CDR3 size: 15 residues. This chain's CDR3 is CASSTSGLTNEKLFF. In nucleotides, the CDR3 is TGCGCCAGCAGCACCTCAGGTCTAACTAATGAAAAACTGTTTTTT.

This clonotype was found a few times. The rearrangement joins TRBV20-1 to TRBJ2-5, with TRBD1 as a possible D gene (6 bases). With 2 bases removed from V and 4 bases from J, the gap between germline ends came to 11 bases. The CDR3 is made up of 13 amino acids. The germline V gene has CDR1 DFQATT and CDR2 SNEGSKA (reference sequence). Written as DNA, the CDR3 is TGCAGTGCTAGACGAGGACAGAGAGAGACCCAGTACTTC. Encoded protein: CSARRGQRETQYF.

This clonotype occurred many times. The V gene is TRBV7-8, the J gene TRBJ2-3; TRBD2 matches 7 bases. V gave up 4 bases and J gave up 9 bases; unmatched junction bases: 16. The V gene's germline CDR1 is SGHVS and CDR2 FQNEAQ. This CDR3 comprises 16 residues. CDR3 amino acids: CASSSGGAGPRDTQYF. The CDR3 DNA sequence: TGTGCCAGCAGCTCGGGGGGAGCGGGACCCCGTGACACGCAGTATTTT.

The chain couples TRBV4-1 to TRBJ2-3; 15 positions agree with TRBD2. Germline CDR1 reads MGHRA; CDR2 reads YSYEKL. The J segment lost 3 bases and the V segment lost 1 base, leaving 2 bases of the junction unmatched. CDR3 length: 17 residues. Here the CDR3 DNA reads TGCGCCAGCAGCCAAGGGACTAGCGGGGGGGCAACAGATACGCAGTATTTT. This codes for CASSQGTSGGATDTQYF.

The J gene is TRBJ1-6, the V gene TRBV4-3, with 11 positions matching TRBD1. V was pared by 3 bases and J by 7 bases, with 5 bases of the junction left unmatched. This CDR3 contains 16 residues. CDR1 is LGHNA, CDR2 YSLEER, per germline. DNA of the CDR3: TGCGCCAGCAGCCACGTGGGACAGGGGGACAATTCACCCCTCCACTTT. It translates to CASSHVGQGDNSPLHF.

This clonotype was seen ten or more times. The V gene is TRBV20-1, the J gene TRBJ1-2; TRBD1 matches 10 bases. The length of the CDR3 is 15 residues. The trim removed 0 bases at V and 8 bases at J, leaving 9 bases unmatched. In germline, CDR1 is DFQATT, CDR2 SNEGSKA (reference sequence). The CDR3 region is CSARDSRQGAGGYTF. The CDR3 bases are TGCAGTGCTAGAGATTCGAGACAGGGGGCTGGCGGCTACACCTTC.

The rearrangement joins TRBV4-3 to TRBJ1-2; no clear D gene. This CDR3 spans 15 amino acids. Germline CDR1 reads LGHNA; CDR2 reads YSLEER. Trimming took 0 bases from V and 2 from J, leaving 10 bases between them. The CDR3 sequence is CASSQDQYGNYGYTF. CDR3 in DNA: TGCGCCAGCAGCCAAGACCAGTACGGAAACTATGGCTACACCTTC.

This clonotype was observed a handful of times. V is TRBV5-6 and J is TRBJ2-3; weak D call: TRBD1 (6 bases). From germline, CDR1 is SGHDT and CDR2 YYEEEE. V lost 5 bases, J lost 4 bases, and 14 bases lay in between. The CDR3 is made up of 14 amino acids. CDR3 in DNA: TGTGCCAGCAGTTACCAGGGGAGCCCAGATACGCAGTATTTT. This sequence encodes CASSYQGSPDTQYF.

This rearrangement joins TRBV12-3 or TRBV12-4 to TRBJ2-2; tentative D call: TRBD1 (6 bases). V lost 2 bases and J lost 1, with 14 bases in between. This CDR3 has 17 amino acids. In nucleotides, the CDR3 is TGTGCCAGCAGTTTAATGGGGGCTGGGGAGAACACCGGGGAGCTGTTTTTT. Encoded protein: CASSLMGAGENTGELFF.

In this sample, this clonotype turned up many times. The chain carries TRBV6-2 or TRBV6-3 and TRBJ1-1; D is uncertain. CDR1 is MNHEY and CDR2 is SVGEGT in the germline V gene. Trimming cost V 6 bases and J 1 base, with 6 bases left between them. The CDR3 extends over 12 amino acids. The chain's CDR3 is CASRVTNTEAFF. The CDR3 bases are TGTGCCAGCAGGGTGACGAACACTGAAGCTTTCTTT.